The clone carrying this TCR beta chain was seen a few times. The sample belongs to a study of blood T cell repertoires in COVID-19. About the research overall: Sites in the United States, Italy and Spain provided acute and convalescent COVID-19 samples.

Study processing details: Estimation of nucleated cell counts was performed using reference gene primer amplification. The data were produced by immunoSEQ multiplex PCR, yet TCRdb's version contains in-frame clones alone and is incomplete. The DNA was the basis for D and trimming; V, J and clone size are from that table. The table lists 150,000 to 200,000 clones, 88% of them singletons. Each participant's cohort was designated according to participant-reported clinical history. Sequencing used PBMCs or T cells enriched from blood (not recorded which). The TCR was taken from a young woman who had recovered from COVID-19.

The CDR3 reads CASTPFGGVNTEAFF. The CDR3 coding sequence is TGCGCCAGCACCCCGTTCGGGGGGGTGAACACTGAAGCTTTCTTT. The chain couples TRBV5-1 to TRBJ1-1; TRBD1 might be the D (5 bases). V was pared by 6 bases and J by 0 bases, with 15 bases between. The germline V gene has CDR1 SGHRS and CDR2 YFSETQ. This CDR3 contains 15 residues.